This is a list of T cell receptor beta chains from one sample in a study of CD8 T cells in Susac syndrome. In TCRdb, the immunoSEQ multiplex PCR reads were re-called with MiXCR into one record per CDR3 protein. The sample lists around 230,000 distinct CDR3 sequences; roughly 96% were seen once. Sequences were obtained from CD4+ T cells from PBMCs. These receptors originate from a human donor with multiple sclerosis. The CDR3 runs from the conserved cysteine through the conserved F or W. D genes are given only for firm matches. The size entry is marked missing in some rows and otherwise reads once, few, many or a size class.

CSARLLGETQYF TGCAGTGCTAGACTATTAGGAGAGACCCAGTACTTC TRBV20-1 NA TRBJ2-5 NA
CSVEELTDTQYF TGCAGCGTTGAGGAACTAACAGATACGCAGTATTTT TRBV29-1 NA TRBJ2-3 NA
CASRWVGQGVQEQYF TGTGCCAGCAGATGGGTGGGGCAGGGGGTTCAGGAGCAGTACTTC TRBV6-5 NA TRBJ2-7 TRBD1
CSAREGSGFRGYTF TGCAGTGCTAGAGAGGGATCAGGGTTCCGTGGCTACACCTTC TRBV20-1 NA TRBJ1-2 NA
CASSLALGGGEETQYF TGTGCCAGCAGTTTAGCGCTCGGCGGGGGGGAAGAGACCCAGTACTTC TRBV12-3/TRBV12-4 NA TRBJ2-5 TRBD2
CASSLSSGTEAFF TGTGCCAGCAGCCTCAGCTCTGGTACTGAAGCTTTCTTT TRBV12-3/TRBV12-4 NA TRBJ1-1 NA
CASSQDYAGFGYTF TGTGCCAGCAGCCAAGATTATGCAGGGTTCGGCTACACCTTC TRBV3-1 once TRBJ1-2 NA
CASTSGLAGGPYEQYF TGTGCCAGCACCTCGGGACTAGCGGGTGGCCCCTACGAGCAGTACTTC TRBV6-2/TRBV6-3 NA TRBJ2-7 TRBD2
CASKGVSGTDFGQYF TGTGCCAGCAAGGGAGTCAGCGGAACCGACTTTGGGCAGTACTTC TRBV28 NA TRBJ2-7 NA
CASGPNEQFF TGTGCTAGTGGTCCCAATGAGCAGTTCTTC TRBV12-5 NA TRBJ2-1 NA
CASSEVGGVGETQYF TGTGCCAGCAGTGAAGTCGGGGGCGTAGGCGAGACCCAGTACTTC TRBV2 NA TRBJ2-5 NA
CASSLQESSYNEQFF TGCGCCAGCAGCTTACAGGAGAGCTCCTACAATGAGCAGTTCTTC TRBV5-1 NA TRBJ2-1 NA
CSASRGGTEAFF TGCAGTGCCTCGAGGGGGGGGACTGAAGCTTTCTTT TRBV20-1 NA TRBJ1-1 NA
CASTLIGTGEAFF TGTGCCAGTACCTTAATCGGGACAGGTGAAGCTTTCTTT TRBV19 NA TRBJ1-1 TRBD1
CASSLDYRRGHRRSGEQYF TGCGCCAGCAGCTTGGATTATCGTAGGGGACACAGACGTTCGGGAGAGCAGTACTTC TRBV5-1 NA TRBJ2-7 NA
CSARAPQGSYEQYF TGCAGTGCTAGAGCCCCCCAAGGATCCTACGAGCAGTACTTC TRBV20-1 NA TRBJ2-7 NA
CASSFTDPNKEAFF TGCGCCAGCAGCTTTACAGATCCGAATAAAGAAGCTTTCTTT TRBV5-1 once TRBJ1-1 NA
CSGHMGYEQYF TGCAGCGGCCATATGGGCTACGAGCAGTACTTC TRBV29-1 NA TRBJ2-7 NA
CAWSIAGGPGTDTQYF TGTGCCTGGAGTATAGCGGGAGGGCCGGGCACAGATACGCAGTATTTT TRBV30 NA TRBJ2-3 TRBD2
CASSLLASNQPQHF TGTGCCAGCAGTTTATTGGCTAGCAATCAGCCCCAGCATTTT TRBV27 few TRBJ1-5 NA
CSVRHGGPYEQYF TGCAGCGTGAGACACGGCGGGCCCTACGAGCAGTACTTC TRBV29-1 once TRBJ2-7 NA
CASSTGPRETQYF TGTGCCAGTAGTACGGGACCTAGGGAGACCCAGTACTTC TRBV19 NA TRBJ2-5 NA
CASSLAGSTEAFF TGCGCCAGCAGCTTGGCCGGCTCCACTGAAGCTTTCTTT TRBV5-1 few TRBJ1-1 NA
CASSQAISSYNEQFF TGTGCCAGCAGCCAAGCTATTAGTTCCTACAATGAGCAGTTCTTC TRBV4-2 NA TRBJ2-1 NA
CASSQSADENIQYF TGTGCCAGCAGCCAAAGTGCGGACGAAAACATTCAGTACTTC TRBV3-1 once TRBJ2-4 NA
CASAGPDNIQYF TGTGCCTCTGCCGGGCCCGATAACATTCAGTACTTC TRBV10-3 NA TRBJ2-4 NA
CSVPMSRGAGANVLTF TGCAGCGTTCCCATGTCCCGCGGGGCTGGGGCCAACGTCCTGACTTTC TRBV29-1 NA TRBJ2-6 NA
CASSIMDRGLGEQFF TGTGCCAGTAGTATCATGGACAGGGGGCTTGGTGAGCAGTTCTTC TRBV19 NA TRBJ2-1 TRBD1
CASSLIGLAEGTDTQYF TGTGCCAGCAGTTTAATCGGTCTAGCGGAAGGCACAGATACGCAGTATTTT TRBV27 NA TRBJ2-3 TRBD2
CASSPTPEVAQYF TGTGCCAGCAGCCCGACTCCGGAGGTGGCCCAGTACTTC TRBV7-3 NA TRBJ2-5 NA
CASSVAPGGSHSTGNTIYF TGTGCCAGCAGCGTAGCTCCAGGGGGCTCCCATTCGACTGGAAACACCATATATTTT TRBV9 NA TRBJ1-3 TRBD1
CASGGAGIYEQYF TGTGCCAGCGGAGGGGCAGGGATCTACGAGCAGTACTTC TRBV9 NA TRBJ2-7 NA
CASSSAGRLNSPLHF TGCGCCAGCAGCTCAGCGGGACGGTTAAATTCACCCCTCCACTTT TRBV5-1 once TRBJ1-6 NA
CASAETQRSPLHF TGTGCCAGCGCAGAAACCCAAAGGTCACCCCTCCACTTT TRBV6-1 NA TRBJ1-6 NA
CASSLAGASGNTIYF TGTGCCAGCAGCTTAGCAGGAGCATCTGGAAACACCATATATTTT TRBV7-2 NA TRBJ1-3 NA
CASQVGARSDYEQYF TGTGCCAGCCAAGTGGGGGCCCGTTCGGACTACGAGCAGTACTTC TRBV2 NA TRBJ2-7 NA
CASSQELGGQQYF TGTGCCAGCAGCCAAGAGTTAGGGGGCCAGCAGTACTTC TRBV14 NA TRBJ2-7 TRBD1
CSARESGYEQFF TGCAGTGCAAGAGAGTCGGGGTATGAGCAGTTCTTC TRBV20-1 NA TRBJ2-1 NA
CASSLESATPLHF TGTGCCAGCAGTTTAGAGTCAGCAACACCCCTCCACTTT TRBV12-3/TRBV12-4 NA TRBJ1-6 NA
CASSLALGVGSYTF TGTGCCAGCAGCTTAGCGTTGGGGGTTGGGAGCTACACCTTC TRBV7-9 NA TRBJ1-2 NA
CASSLDRGPNYGYTF TGTGCCAGCAGCTTAGACCGGGGACCTAACTATGGCTACACCTTC TRBV7-9 NA TRBJ1-2 NA
CATSGGANYGYTF TGTGCCACCAGCGGTGGGGCTAACTATGGCTACACCTTC TRBV15 NA TRBJ1-2 NA
CASGRSAGDPSYTGELFF TGTGCTAGTGGTAGGTCTGCTGGCGATCCTAGTTACACCGGGGAGCTGTTTTTT TRBV12-5 NA TRBJ2-2 NA
CSASAVTDTQYF TGCAGTGCTAGCGCGGTGACAGATACGCAGTATTTT TRBV20-1 NA TRBJ2-3 NA
CSVVVGQGRKTQYF TGCAGCGTTGTAGTGGGACAGGGGAGAAAGACCCAGTACTTC TRBV29-1 NA TRBJ2-5 TRBD1
CSVNGGTAEWGYTF TGCAGCGTGAACGGAGGGACGGCGGAATGGGGCTACACCTTC TRBV29-1 NA TRBJ1-2 NA
CASTQGALQETQYF TGTGCCTCTACACAGGGGGCGCTCCAAGAGACCCAGTACTTC TRBV30 NA TRBJ2-5 TRBD1
CSVFRGPTRTTYQETQYF TGCAGCGTGTTTCGCGGCCCGACTAGAACAACCTATCAAGAGACCCAGTACTTC TRBV29-1 NA TRBJ2-5 NA
CASTRATSSDEQFF TGTGCCAGCACAAGGGCTACCTCTAGCGATGAGCAGTTCTTC TRBV2 once TRBJ2-1 NA
CSVVPTSRYIQYF TGCAGCGTCGTACCGACTAGTAGGTACATTCAGTACTTC TRBV29-1 NA TRBJ2-4 NA
CASMSFSEQYF TGTGCCAGCATGTCTTTCTCCGAGCAGTACTTC TRBV27 NA TRBJ2-7 NA
CASSSETSKRETQYF TGTGCCAGCAGCTCCGAGACTAGTAAAAGAGAGACCCAGTACTTC TRBV3-1 NA TRBJ2-5 NA
CASRSGQGFHEQFF TGTGCCAGCCGCTCGGGACAGGGGTTCCATGAGCAGTTCTTC TRBV19 NA TRBJ2-1 TRBD1